One and the same sample provided the 11 T cell receptor beta chains below, sequenced in a study of neurological immune-mediated disorders. TCRdb independently ran MiXCR on the 5' RACE reads; one entry per CDR3 protein. Of 81,000 or so distinct CDR3 sequences listed, less than 5.5% were seen once; the top ten hold around 2.3%. The sample consisted of PBMCs. Receptor source: a woman aged 25 to 39 with multiple sclerosis.

The table lists this clonotype with many counts. This chain uses TRBV5-6 with TRBJ2-7; D gene uncertain. The germline V and J ends were trimmed by 4 bases and 7 bases, with 15 bases remaining between them. Per germline, CDR1 SGHDT and CDR2 YYEEEE. The CDR3 loop spans 13 amino acids. The CDR3 reads CASSPRNLGEQYV. The CDR3 nucleotides are TGTGCCAGCAGCCCAAGGAACCTGGGGGAGCAGTACGTC.

The V and J genes are TRBV7-9 and TRBJ2-6, with D unresolved. V was trimmed by 5 bases and J by 1 base, leaving 6 bases between them. The CDR3 consists of 14 residues. The germline V gene encodes CDR1 SEHNR and CDR2 FQNEAQ (reference sequence). Written as DNA, the CDR3 is TGTGCCAGCAGCCAGGATTCTGGGGCCAACGTCCTGACTTTC. This sequence encodes CASSQDSGANVLTF. The full variable domain, completed using reference TRBV7-9 and TRBJ2-6, is DTGVSQNPRHKITKRGQNVTFRCDPISEHNRLYWYRQTLGQGPEFLTYFQNEAQLEKSRLLSDRFSAERPKGSFSTLEIQRTEQGDSAMYLCASSQDSGANVLTFGAGSRLTVL.

The chain couples TRBV5-1 to TRBJ2-1; D may be TRBD2 (6 bases). Between the trimmed V and J ends, which lost 4 bases and 9 bases, there was a span of 17 bases. Per the germline V gene, CDR1 is SGHRS and CDR2 is YFSETQ. The CDR3 covers 14 residues. The CDR3 DNA is TGCGCCAGCAGCCCGGAGGCTAGCGTTGGTGAGCAGTTCTTC. Protein product: CASSPEASVGEQFF.

This clonotype has at least ten counts. The rearrangement links TRBV11-2 to TRBJ2-7, with 10 positions matching TRBD1. Germline assignment: CDR1 SGHAT and CDR2 FQNNGV. This CDR3 has 16 amino acids. Germline trimming cut 2 bases from V and 4 bases from J; bases unmatched to any gene: 8. In DNA form, the CDR3 reads TGTGCCAGCAGCTTATATCGTAGGGACAGGGGTTACGAGCAGTACTTC. It translates to CASSLYRRDRGYEQYF.

At least ten counts were recorded for this clonotype. The rearrangement uses TRBV12-3 or TRBV12-4 and TRBJ2-5; 7 bases match TRBD1. The CDR3 spans 14 residues. With 5 bases clipped from V and 2 bases from J, the junction kept 5 bases outside the gene matches. The CDR3 here is CASSPGTVQETQYF. The CDR3 coding sequence is TGTGCCAGCAGTCCAGGGACAGTTCAAGAGACCCAGTACTTC.

This clonotype was counted ten times or more. The CDR3 DNA follows: TGTGCCATCAACACCGGGATCCGGTCTTTCTTT. Encoded protein: CAINTGIRSFF. The chain couples TRBV12-3 or TRBV12-4 to TRBJ1-1; D gene uncertain. The ends were cut back, 10 bases at V and 12 bases at J, with 18 bases in the middle. This CDR3 is built from 11 residues.

This clonotype has ten or more counts. V is TRBV5-6 and J is TRBJ2-5, with unresolved D. The germline CDR1 and CDR2 sequences are SGHDT and YYEEEE. CDR3 length: 14 amino acids. V gave up 5 bases and J gave up 1 base, with 12 bases separating them. The CDR3 region is CASRNDPSQETQYF. The CDR3 bases are TGTGCCAGCAGAAACGACCCTAGCCAAGAGACCCAGTACTTC.

There are many counts of this clonotype. The CDR3: CASSLRQGGYEQYF. The CDR3 nucleotides are TGCGCCAGCAGCCTAAGACAGGGGGGATACGAGCAGTACTTC. V is TRBV5-1 and J is TRBJ2-7; 9 bases map to TRBD1. CDR3 length equals 14 residues. J was trimmed by 4 bases and V by 4 bases; bases with no gene match: 6. CDR1 SGHRS and CDR2 YFSETQ come from the germline V gene.

This clonotype occurred many times. V and J are TRBV5-1 and TRBJ2-2, with 13 bases matching TRBD2. The length of the CDR3 is 15 residues. J was trimmed by 7 bases and V by 4 bases; bases with no gene match: 4. Germline V CDR1 and CDR2: SGHRS, YFSETQ. In nucleotides, the CDR3 is TGCGCCAGCAGCGCCGGGACTAGCGGGGACGGGGAGCTGTTTTTT. Translation: CASSAGTSGDGELFF.

There are many counts of this clonotype. The CDR3 DNA reads TGTGCCAGCAGATTCTTTACAGGGGAGGGCACTGAAGCTTTCTTT. Translated, it gives CASRFFTGEGTEAFF. The chain joins TRBV5-5 to TRBJ1-1; 7 bases agree with TRBD1. The ends lost 5 bases at V and 4 bases at J; junction bases unmatched: 11. The CDR3 contains 15 residues. Germline-derived CDR1 and CDR2 are SGHKS and YYEKEE (reference sequence). The whole variable domain, filled in from reference TRBV5-5 and TRBJ1-1, reads DAGVTQSPTHLIKTRGQQVTLRCSPISGHKSVSWYQQVLGQGPQFIFQYYEKEERGRGNFPDRFSARQFPNYSSELNVNALLLGDSALYLCASRFFTGEGTEAFFGQGTRLTVV.

The chain carries TRBV29-1 and TRBJ1-2; a weak D match, TRBD1 (5 bases). This CDR3 region has 14 residues. V was cut by 4 bases and J by 3 bases, with 15 bases left in between. CDR1 and CDR2 from the germline V gene are SQVTM and ANQGSEA. The CDR3 nucleotides read TGCAGCGTTGTTCCGAGACAGCTCGACTATGGCTACACCTTC. Protein product: CSVVPRQLDYGYTF.